The present entry profiles one TCR beta chain with its context. This CDR3 spans 15 amino acids. Trimming removed 2 bases from V and 7 bases from J; junction bases left unmatched: 8. Germline V gene lookup returns CDR1 MNHNS and CDR2 SASEGT. Per the original methods: The assay estimated nucleated cells by amplifying reference gene primers. Some clones are missing from TCRdb's copy, which holds only in-frame ones; the method was immunoSEQ multiplex PCR. Clone size and V and J calls were adopted from that table, with D and trimming inferred from the DNA. This table has under 500,000 clones, about 89% appearing once. The data were taken from a study of blood T cell repertoires in COVID-19. Overall study: T cells, B-cell-depleted T cells, or PBMCs supplied cDNA or gDNA.

The sequence was obtained from a woman younger than 45 with acute or convalescent COVID-19. Source material: peripheral blood. The chain has TRBV6-1 and TRBJ2-1; 7 nucleotides line up with TRBD1. This CDR3 reads CASSEQGQSLNEQFF. The DNA for the CDR3 is TGTGCCAGCAGTGAACAGGGACAGTCCCTAAATGAGCAGTTCTTC.